The clone carrying this TCR beta chain was recorded at least ten times. Its antigen is not known. CDR1 and CDR2 (germline): SGHTA, FQGNSA. The V gene lost 0 bases and the J gene lost 3 bases, with 15 bases spanning the gap. This CDR3 has 16 residues. TCRdb re-called the reads with MiXCR, one entry per CDR3 protein. The repertoire holds under 95,000 distinct CDR3 sequences, with 4% as singletons. This entry comes from a study of T cell repertoires in cytomegalovirus infection. Broader study findings: Carriers of CMV and the relevant HLA type were discriminated by public TCR beta frequency. HLA-C-restricted CMV clonotypes gave the most frequent clonotype in two of eight donors.

The material sequenced was PBMCs. This TCR came from a human donor in good health (CMV status not recorded). Some clones in this sample may be carry-over from other donors' samples. The rearrangement uses TRBV7-2 and TRBJ2-7; D unclear. CDR3 nucleotide sequence: TGTGCCAGCAGCTTAGCGGTGTCCCCATCGTACTACGAGCAGTACTTC. Translation gives CASSLAVSPSYYEQYF.